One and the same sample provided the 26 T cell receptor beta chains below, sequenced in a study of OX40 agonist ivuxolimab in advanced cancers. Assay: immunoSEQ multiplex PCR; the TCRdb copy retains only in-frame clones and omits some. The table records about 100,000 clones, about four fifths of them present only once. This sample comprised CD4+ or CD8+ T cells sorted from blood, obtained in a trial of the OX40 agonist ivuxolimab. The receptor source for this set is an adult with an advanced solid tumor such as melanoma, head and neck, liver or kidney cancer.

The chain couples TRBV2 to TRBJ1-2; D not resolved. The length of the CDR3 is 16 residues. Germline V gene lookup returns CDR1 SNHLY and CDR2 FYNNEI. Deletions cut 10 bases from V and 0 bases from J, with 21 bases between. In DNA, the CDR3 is TGTGCCACCAGCCATCCCGGGGAACAAGCTAACTATGGCTACACCTTC. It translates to CATSHPGEQANYGYTF.

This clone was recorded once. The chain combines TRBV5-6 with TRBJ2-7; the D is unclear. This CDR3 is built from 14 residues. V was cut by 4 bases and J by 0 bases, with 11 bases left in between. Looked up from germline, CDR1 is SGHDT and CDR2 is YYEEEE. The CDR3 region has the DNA TGTGCCAGCAGCCCGGACCTAAGCTCCTACGAGCAGTACTTC. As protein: CASSPDLSSYEQYF. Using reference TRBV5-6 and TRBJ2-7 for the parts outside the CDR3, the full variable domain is DAGVTQSPTHLIKTRGQQVTLRCSPKSGHDTVSWYQQALGQGPQFIFQYYEEEERQRGNFPDRFSGHQFPNYSSELNVNALLLGDSALYLCASSPDLSSYEQYFGPGTRLTVT.

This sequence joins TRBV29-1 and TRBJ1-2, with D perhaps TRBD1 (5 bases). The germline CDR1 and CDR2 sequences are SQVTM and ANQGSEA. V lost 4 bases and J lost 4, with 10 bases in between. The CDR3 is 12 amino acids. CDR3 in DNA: TGCAGCGTTGTCGTACAGGCCTATGGCTACACCTTC. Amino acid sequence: CSVVVQAYGYTF.

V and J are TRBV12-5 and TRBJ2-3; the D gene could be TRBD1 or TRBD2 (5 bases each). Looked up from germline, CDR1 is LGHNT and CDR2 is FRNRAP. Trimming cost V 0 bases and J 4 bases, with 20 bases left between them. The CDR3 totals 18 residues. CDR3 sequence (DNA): TGTGCTAGTGGTTTGGTACTAGATGGGGCGCCCACGGCAGATACGCAGTATTTT. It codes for CASGLVLDGAPTADTQYF.

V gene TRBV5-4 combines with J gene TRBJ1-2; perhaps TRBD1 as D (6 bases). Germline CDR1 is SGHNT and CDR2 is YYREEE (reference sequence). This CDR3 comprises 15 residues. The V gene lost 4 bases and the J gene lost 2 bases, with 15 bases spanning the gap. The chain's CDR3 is CASSDVDRPNYGYTF. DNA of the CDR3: TGTGCCAGCAGCGACGTTGACAGGCCGAACTATGGCTACACCTTC.

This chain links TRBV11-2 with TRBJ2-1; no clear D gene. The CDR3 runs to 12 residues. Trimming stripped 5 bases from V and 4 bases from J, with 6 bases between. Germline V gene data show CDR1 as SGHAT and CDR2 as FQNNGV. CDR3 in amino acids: CASSAVYNEQFF. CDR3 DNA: TGTGCCAGCAGCGCCGTTTACAATGAGCAGTTCTTC.

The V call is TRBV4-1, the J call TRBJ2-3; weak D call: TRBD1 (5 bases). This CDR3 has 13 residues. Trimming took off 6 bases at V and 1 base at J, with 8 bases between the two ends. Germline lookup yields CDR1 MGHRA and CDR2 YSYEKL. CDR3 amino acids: CASRKQGTDTQYF. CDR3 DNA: TGCGCCAGCAGAAAACAGGGCACAGATACGCAGTATTTT.

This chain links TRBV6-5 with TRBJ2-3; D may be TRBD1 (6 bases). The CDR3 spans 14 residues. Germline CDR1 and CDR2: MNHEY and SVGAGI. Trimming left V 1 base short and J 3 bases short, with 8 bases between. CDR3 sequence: CASSYWQGTDTQYF. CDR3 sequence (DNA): TGTGCCAGCAGTTACTGGCAGGGGACAGATACGCAGTATTTT.

CDR3 sequence reads: CASSMGRGNNQPQHF. The CDR3 nucleotides read TGTGCCAGTAGTATGGGCAGGGGAAATAATCAGCCCCAGCATTTT. The genes are TRBV19 and TRBJ1-5; the D gene is possibly TRBD1 (6 bases). The CDR3 contains 15 residues. The germline gives CDR1 LNHDA, CDR2 SQIVND (reference sequence). The V and J ends lost 3 bases and 4 bases respectively, with 13 bases between them.

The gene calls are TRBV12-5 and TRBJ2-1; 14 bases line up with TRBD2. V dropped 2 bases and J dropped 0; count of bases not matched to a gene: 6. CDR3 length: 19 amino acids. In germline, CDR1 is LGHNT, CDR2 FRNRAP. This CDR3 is CASGLSGLAGVSSYNEQFF. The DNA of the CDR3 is TGTGCTAGTGGTTTGTCGGGACTAGCGGGAGTTAGCTCCTACAATGAGCAGTTCTTC.

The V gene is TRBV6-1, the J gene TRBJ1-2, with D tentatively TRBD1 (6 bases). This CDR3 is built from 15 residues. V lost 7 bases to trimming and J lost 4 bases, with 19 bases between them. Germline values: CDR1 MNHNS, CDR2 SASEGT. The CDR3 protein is CASTLGLGGAYGYTF. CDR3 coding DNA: TGTGCCAGCACTTTGGGCTTGGGGGGGGCCTATGGCTACACCTTC.

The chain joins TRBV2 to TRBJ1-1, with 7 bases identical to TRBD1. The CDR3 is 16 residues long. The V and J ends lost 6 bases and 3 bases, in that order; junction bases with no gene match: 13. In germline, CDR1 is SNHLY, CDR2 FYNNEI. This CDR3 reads CASRYDRDEYDTEAFF. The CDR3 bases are TGTGCCAGCAGATACGACAGGGATGAGTACGACACTGAAGCTTTCTTT.

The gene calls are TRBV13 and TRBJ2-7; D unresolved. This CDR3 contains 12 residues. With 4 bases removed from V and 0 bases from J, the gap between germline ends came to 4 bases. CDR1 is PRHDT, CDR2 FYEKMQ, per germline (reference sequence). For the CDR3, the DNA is TGTGCCAGCAGCTCCAACTCCTACGAGCAGTACTTC. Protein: CASSSNSYEQYF.

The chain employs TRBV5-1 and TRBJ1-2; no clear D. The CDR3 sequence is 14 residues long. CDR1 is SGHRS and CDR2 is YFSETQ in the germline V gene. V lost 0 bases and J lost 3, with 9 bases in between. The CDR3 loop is CASSLVGVDYGYTF. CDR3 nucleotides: TGCGCCAGCAGCTTGGTTGGGGTGGACTATGGCTACACCTTC.

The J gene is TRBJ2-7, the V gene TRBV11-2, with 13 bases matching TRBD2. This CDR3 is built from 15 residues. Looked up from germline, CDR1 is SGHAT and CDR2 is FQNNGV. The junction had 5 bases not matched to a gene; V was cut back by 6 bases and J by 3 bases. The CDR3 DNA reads TGTGCCAGCAGTTTTCGGACTAGCGGGAGCTACGAGCAGTACTTC. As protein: CASSFRTSGSYEQYF.

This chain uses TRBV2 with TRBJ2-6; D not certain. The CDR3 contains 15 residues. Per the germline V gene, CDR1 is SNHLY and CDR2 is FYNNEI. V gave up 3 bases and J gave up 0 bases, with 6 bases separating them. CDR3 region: CASSDWGSGANVLTF. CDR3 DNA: TGTGCCAGCAGTGACTGGGGCTCTGGGGCCAACGTCCTGACTTTC.

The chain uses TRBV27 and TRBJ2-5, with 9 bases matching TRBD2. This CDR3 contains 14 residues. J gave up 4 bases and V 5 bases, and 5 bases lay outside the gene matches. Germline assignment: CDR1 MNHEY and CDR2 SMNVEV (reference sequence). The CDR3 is CASSTRAGGETQYF. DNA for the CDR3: TGTGCCAGCAGTACAAGAGCGGGAGGAGAGACCCAGTACTTC.

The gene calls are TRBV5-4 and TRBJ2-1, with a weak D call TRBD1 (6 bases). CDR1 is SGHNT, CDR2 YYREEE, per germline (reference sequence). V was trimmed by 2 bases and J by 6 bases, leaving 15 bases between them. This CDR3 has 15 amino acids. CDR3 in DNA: TGTGCCAGCAGCTTTGGGGGACACGGATCCAATGAGCAGTTCTTC. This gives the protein CASSFGGHGSNEQFF.

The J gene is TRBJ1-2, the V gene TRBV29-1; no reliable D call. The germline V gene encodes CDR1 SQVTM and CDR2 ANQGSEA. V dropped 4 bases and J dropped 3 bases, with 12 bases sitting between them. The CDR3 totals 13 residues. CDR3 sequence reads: CSVALRVDYGYTF. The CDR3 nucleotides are TGCAGCGTTGCCCTCCGGGTCGACTATGGCTACACCTTC. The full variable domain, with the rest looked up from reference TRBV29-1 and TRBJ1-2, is SAVISQKPSRDICQRGTSLTIQCQVDSQVTMMFWYRQQPGQSLTLIATANQGSEATYESGFVIDKFPISRPNLTFSTLTVSNMSPEDSSIYLCSVALRVDYGYTFGSGTRLTVV.

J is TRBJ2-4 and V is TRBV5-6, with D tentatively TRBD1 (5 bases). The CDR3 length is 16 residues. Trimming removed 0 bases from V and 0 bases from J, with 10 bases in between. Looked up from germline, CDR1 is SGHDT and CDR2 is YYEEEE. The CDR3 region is CASSLVGDLAKNIQYF. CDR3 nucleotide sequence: TGTGCCAGCAGCTTGGTAGGGGATCTAGCCAAAAACATTCAGTACTTC.

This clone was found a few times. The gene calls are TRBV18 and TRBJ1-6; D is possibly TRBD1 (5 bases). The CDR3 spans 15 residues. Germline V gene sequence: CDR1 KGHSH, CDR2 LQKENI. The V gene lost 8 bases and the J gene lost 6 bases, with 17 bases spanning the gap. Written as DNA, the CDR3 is TGTGCCAGCCGAACGGTCGGGGGGTTTAATTCACCCCTCCACTTT. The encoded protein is CASRTVGGFNSPLHF. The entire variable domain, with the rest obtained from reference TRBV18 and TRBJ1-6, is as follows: NAGVMQNPRHLVRRRGQEARLRCSPMKGHSHVYWYRQLPEEGLKFMVYLQKENIIDESGMPKERFSAEFPKEGPSILRIQQVVRGDSAAYFCASRTVGGFNSPLHFGNGTRLTVT.

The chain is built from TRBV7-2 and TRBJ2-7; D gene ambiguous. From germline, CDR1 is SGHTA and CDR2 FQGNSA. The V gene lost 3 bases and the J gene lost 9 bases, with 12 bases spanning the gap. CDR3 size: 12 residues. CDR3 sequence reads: CASSFGLPGQYF. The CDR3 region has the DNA TGTGCCAGCAGCTTCGGGCTACCGGGGCAGTACTTC. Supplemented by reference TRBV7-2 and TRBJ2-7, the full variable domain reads GAGVSQSPSNKVTEKGKDVELRCDPISGHTALYWYRQSLGQGLEFLIYFQGNSAPDKSGLPSDRFSAERTGGSVSTLTIQRTQQEDSAVYLCASSFGLPGQYFGPGTRLTVT.

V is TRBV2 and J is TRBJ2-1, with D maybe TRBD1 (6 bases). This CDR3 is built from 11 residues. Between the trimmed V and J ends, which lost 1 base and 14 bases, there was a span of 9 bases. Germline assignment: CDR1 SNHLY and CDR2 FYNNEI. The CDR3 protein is CASSEGGPEFF. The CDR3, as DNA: TGTGCCAGCAGTGAAGGGGGGCCGGAGTTCTTC.

CDR3 residues: CASSEGRRNEQFF. As DNA, the CDR3 is TGCGCCAGCAGTGAGGGTAGGAGGAATGAGCAGTTCTTC. The chain recombines TRBV10-1 with TRBJ2-1, with D maybe TRBD2 (5 bases). Between the trimmed V and J ends, which lost 2 bases and 7 bases, there was a span of 9 bases. The germline CDR1 and CDR2 sequences are WNHNN and SYGVQD (reference sequence). The CDR3 loop spans 13 amino acids.

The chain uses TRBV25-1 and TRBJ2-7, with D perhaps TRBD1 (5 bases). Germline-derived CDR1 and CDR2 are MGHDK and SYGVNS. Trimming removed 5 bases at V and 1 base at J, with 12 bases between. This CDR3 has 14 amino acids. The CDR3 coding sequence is TGTGCCAGCAGTCCGCAGGACAAATCCTACGAGCAGTACTTC. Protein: CASSPQDKSYEQYF.

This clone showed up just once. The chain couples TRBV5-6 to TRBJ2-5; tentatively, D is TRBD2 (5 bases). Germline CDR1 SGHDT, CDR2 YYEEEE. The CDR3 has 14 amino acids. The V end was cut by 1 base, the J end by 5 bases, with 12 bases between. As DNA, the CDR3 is TGTGCCAGCAGCTTGATAGCCGCGGGCGAGACCCAGTACTTC. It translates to CASSLIAAGETQYF.